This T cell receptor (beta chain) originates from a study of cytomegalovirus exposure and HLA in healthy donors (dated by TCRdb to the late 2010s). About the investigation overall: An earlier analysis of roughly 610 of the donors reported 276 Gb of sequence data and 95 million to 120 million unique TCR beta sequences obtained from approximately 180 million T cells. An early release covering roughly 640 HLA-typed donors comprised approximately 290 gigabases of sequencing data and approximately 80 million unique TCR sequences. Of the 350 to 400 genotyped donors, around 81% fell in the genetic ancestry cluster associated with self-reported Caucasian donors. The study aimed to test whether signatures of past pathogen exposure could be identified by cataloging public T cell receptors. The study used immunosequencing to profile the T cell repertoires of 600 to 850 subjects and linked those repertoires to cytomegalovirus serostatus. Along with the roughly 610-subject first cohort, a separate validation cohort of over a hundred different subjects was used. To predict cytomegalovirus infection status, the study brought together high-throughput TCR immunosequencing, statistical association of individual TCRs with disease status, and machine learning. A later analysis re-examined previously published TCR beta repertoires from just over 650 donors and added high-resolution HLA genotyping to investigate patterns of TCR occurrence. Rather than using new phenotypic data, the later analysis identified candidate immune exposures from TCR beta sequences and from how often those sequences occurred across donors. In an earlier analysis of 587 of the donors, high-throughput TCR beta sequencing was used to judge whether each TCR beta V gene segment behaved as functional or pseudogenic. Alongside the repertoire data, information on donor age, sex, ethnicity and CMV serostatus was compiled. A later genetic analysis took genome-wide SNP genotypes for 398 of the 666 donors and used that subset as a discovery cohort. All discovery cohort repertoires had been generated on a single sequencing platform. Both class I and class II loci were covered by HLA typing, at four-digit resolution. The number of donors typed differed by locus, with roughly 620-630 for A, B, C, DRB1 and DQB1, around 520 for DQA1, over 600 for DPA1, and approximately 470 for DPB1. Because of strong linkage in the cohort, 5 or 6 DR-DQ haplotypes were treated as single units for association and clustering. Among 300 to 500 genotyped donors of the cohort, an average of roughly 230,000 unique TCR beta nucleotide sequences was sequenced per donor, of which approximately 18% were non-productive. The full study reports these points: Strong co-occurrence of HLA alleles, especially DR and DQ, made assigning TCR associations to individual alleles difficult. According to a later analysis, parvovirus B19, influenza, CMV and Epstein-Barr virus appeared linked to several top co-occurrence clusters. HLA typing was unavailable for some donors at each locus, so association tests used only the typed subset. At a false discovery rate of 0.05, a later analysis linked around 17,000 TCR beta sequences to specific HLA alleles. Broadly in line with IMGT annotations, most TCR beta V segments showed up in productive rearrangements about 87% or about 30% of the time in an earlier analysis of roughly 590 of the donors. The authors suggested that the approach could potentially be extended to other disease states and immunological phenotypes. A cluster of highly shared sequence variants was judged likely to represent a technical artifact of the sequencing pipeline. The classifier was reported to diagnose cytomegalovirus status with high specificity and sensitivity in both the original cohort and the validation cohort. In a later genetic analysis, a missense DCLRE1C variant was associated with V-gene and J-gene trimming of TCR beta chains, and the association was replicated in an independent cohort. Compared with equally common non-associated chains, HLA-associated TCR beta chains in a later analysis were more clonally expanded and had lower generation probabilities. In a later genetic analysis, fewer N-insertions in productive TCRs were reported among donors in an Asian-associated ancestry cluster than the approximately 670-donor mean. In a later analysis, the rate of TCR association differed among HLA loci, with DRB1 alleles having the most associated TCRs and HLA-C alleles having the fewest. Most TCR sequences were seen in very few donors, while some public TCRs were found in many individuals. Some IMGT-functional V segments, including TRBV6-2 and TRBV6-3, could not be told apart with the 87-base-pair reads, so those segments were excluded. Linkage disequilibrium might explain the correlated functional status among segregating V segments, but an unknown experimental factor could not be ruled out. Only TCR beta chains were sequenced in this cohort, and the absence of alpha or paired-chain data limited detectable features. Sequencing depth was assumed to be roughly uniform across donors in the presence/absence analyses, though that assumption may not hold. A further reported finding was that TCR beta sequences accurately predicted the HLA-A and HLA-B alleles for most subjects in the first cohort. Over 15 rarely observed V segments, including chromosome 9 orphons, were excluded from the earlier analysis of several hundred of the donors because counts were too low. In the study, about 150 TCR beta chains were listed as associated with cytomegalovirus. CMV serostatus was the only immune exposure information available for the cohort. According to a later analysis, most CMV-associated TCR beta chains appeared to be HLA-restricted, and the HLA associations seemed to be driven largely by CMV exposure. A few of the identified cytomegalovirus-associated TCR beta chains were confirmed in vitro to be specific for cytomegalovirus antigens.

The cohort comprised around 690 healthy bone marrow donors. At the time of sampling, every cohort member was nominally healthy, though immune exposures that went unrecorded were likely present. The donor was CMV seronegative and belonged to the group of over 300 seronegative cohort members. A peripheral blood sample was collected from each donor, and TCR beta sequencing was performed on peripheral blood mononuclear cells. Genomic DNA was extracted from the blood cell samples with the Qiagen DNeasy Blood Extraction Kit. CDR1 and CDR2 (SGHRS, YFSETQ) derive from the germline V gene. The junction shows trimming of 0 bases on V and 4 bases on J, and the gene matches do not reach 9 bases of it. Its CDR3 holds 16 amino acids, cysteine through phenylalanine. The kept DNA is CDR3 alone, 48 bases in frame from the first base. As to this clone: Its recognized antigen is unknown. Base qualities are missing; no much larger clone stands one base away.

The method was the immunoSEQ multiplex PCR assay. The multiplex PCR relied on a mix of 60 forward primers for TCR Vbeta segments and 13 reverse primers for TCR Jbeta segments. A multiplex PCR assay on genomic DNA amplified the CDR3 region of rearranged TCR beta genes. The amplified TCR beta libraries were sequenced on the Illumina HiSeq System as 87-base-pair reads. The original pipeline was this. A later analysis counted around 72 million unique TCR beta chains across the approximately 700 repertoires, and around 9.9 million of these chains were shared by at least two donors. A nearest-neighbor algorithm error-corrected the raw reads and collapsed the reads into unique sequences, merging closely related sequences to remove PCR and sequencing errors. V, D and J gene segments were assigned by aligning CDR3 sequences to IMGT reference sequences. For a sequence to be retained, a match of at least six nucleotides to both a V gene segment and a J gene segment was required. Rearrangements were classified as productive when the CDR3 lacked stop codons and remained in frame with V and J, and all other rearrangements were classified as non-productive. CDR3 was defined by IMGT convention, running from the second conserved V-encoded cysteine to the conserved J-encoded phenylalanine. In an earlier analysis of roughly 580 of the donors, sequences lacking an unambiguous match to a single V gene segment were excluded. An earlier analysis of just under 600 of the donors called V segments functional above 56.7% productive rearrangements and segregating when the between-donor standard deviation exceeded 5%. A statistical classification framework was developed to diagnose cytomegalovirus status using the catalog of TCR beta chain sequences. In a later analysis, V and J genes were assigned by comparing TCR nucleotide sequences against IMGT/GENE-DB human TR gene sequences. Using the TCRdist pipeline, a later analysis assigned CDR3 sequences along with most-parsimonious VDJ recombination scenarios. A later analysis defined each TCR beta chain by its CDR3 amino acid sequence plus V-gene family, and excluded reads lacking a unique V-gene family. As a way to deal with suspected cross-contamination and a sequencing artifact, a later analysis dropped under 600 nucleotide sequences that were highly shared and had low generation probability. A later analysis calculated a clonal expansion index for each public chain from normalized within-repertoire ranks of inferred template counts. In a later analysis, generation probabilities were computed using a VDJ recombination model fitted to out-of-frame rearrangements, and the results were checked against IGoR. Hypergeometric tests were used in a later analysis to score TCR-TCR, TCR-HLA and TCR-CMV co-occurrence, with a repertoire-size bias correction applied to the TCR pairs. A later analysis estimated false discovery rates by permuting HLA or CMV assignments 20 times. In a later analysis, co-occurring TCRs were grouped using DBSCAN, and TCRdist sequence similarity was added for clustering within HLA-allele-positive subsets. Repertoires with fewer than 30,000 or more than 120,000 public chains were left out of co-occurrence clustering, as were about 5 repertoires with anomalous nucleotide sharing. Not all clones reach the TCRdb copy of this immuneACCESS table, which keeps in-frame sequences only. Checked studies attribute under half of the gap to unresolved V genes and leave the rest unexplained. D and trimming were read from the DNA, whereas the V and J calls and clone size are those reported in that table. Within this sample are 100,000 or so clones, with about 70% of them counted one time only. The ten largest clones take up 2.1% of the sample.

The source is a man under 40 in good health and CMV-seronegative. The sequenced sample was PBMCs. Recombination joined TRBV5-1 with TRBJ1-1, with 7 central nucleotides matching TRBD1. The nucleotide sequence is TGCGCCAGCAGCTTGGGACAGGGTCCTTGGGGCACTGAAGCTTTCTTT. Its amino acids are CASSLGQGPWGTEAFF. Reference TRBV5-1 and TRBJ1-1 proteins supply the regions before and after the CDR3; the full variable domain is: KAGVTQTPRYLIKTRGQQVTLSCSPISGHRSVSWYQQTPGQGLQFLFEYFSETQRNKGNFPGRFSGRQFSNSRSEMNVSTLELGDSALYLCASSLGQGPWGTEAFFGQGTRLTVV.